The next 26 T cell receptor beta chains were all read from a single sample in a study of OX40 agonist ivuxolimab in advanced cancers. Data came from immunoSEQ multiplex PCR; TCRdb stores just in-frame clones and leaves some out. The table includes roughly 82,000 clones, 75% to 90% detected once. This specimen was CD4+ or CD8+ T cells sorted from blood, taken in a trial of the OX40 agonist ivuxolimab. The origin of the receptors is an adult with an advanced solid tumor such as melanoma, head and neck, liver or kidney cancer.

V is TRBV29-1 and J is TRBJ2-7; D is unresolved. Germline V lookup: CDR1 SQVTM, CDR2 ANQGSEA. The CDR3 covers 11 residues. V was trimmed by 5 bases and J by 6 bases, leaving 11 bases between them. The CDR3 spells CSVFSRREQYF. The CDR3 bases are TGCAGCGTTTTCTCCAGGCGCGAGCAGTACTTC.

This clone was seen a handful of times. The chain recombines TRBV7-9 with TRBJ1-2; D unclear. V was cut by 10 bases and J by 0 bases, with 12 bases left in between. CDR3 length: 13 residues. Looked up from germline, CDR1 is SEHNR and CDR2 is FQNEAQ (reference sequence). The CDR3 spells CAIATGPNYGYTF. CDR3 bases: TGTGCCATCGCTACCGGACCTAACTATGGCTACACCTTC.

This clone has only one observation. CDR3 region: CASSLWTSGGTDTQYF. Written as DNA, the CDR3 is TGTGCCAGCAGCTTGTGGACTAGCGGGGGCACAGATACGCAGTATTTT. V is TRBV5-4 and J is TRBJ2-3; 12 positions match TRBD2. V shed 1 base and J 1 base; nucleotides not matched to a gene: 1. The CDR3 spans 16 residues. Germline values: CDR1 SGHNT, CDR2 YYREEE (reference sequence).

This clone turned up a few times. V usage is TRBV6-1 and J usage is TRBJ1-2, with D possibly being TRBD1 (6 bases). V was pared by 6 bases and J by 5 bases, with 10 bases between. The CDR3 spans 12 residues. CDR1 is MNHNS, CDR2 SASEGT, per germline. The CDR3 is CASSEDRYGYTF. In DNA, the CDR3 is TGTGCCAGCAGCGAGGACAGATATGGCTACACCTTC.

The chain is built from TRBV4-1 and TRBJ2-7; tentative D call: TRBD2 (6 bases). V lost 2 bases, J lost 3 bases, and 11 bases lay in between. The CDR3 spans 14 residues. The germline V gene has CDR1 MGHRA and CDR2 YSYEKL. This CDR3 reads CASSQLGEDYEQYF. In DNA, the CDR3 is TGCGCCAGCAGCCAATTAGGGGAGGACTACGAGCAGTACTTC.

The V and J genes are TRBV5-4 and TRBJ2-7; the D gene could be TRBD1 or TRBD2 (5 bases each). Germline-derived CDR1 and CDR2 are SGHNT and YYREEE (reference sequence). The CDR3 length is 13 residues. V was shortened by 4 bases and J by 7 bases, with 15 bases between the two germline ends. CDR3 loop: CASSGRTRGEQYF. The CDR3 DNA sequence: TGTGCCAGCAGCGGTCGAACTAGGGGAGAGCAGTACTTC.

The rearrangement uses TRBV7-8 and TRBJ2-3; the match to TRBD2 covers 11 bases. The germline V gene has CDR1 SGHVS and CDR2 FQNEAQ. CDR3 size: 16 residues. V gave up 6 bases and J gave up 3 bases; unmatched junction bases: 8. The CDR3 bases are TGTGCCAGCAGGCCTAAAAGGACTAGCGGGACAGATACGCAGTATTTT. This codes for CASRPKRTSGTDTQYF.

The V and J genes are TRBV19 and TRBJ1-2, with 9 bases matching TRBD1. This CDR3 contains 14 residues. V was pared by 4 bases and J by 4 bases, with 4 bases of the junction left unmatched. CDR1 and CDR2 from the germline V gene are LNHDA and SQIVND (reference sequence). The CDR3 region has the DNA TGTGCCAGTAGTAGGGGACAGGGAACCTATGGCTACACCTTC. Translated, it gives CASSRGQGTYGYTF. Variable domain in full (rest from reference TRBV19 and TRBJ1-2): DGGITQSPKYLFRKEGQNVTLSCEQNLNHDAMYWYRQDPGQGLRLIYYSQIVNDFQKGDIAEGYSVSREKKESFPLTVTSAQKNPTAFYLCASSRGQGTYGYTFGSGTRLTVV.

V and J are TRBV15 and TRBJ2-3; D not resolved. V lost 4 bases and J lost 1, with 3 bases in between. CDR1 and CDR2 (germline): LNHNV, YYDKDF (reference sequence). CDR3 length: 12 residues. CDR3: CATSKRTDTQYF. The CDR3 bases are TGTGCCACCAGCAAACGCACAGATACGCAGTATTTT.

The CDR3 here is CASSLYLPRAQAINYGYTF. Written as DNA, the CDR3 is TGCGCCAGCAGCCTGTATCTACCAAGGGCTCAGGCGATTAACTATGGCTACACCTTC. V gene TRBV4-3 combines with J gene TRBJ1-2; no reliable D call. CDR1 LGHNA and CDR2 YSLEER come from the germline V gene. V was cut by 4 bases and J by 1 base, with 25 bases left in between. This CDR3 contains 19 residues.

This chain connects TRBV4-3 to TRBJ2-5; TRBD2 aligns across 10 bases. The germline V gene encodes CDR1 LGHNA and CDR2 YSLEER. The CDR3 spans 16 residues. Trimming cost V 4 bases and J 3 bases; bases outside gene matches: 8. CDR3 coding DNA: TGCGCCAGCAGCCCCGATGGCCTAGCGGGGGAAGAGACCCAGTACTTC. It yields the protein CASSPDGLAGEETQYF.

The rearrangement joins TRBV18 to TRBJ1-1; TRBD1 is a possible D gene (6 bases). The CDR3 totals 15 residues. Looked up from germline, CDR1 is KGHSH and CDR2 is LQKENI. The V end was cut by 3 bases, the J end by 0 bases, with 11 bases between. In nucleotides, the CDR3 is TGTGCCAGCTCACCTGAACAGGGCATGAACACTGAAGCTTTCTTT. Translation gives CASSPEQGMNTEAFF.

The chain carries TRBV5-1 and TRBJ1-1, with 7 positions matching TRBD1. V was pared by 0 bases and J by 6 bases, with 8 bases of the junction left unmatched. Germline CDR1 and CDR2: SGHRS and YFSETQ. There are 15 residues in the CDR3. CDR3 in amino acids: CASSLAGTVKAEAFF. CDR3 DNA: TGCGCCAGCAGCTTGGCCGGGACAGTCAAGGCTGAAGCTTTCTTT.

A few counts support this clone. The V gene is TRBV6-5, the J gene TRBJ2-7; 7 positions match TRBD2. The CDR3 length is 15 residues. Germline CDR1 reads MNHEY; CDR2 reads SVGAGI. The junction had 6 bases not matched to a gene; V was cut back by 1 base and J by 3 bases. CDR3 DNA: TGTGCCAGCAGTTACTGGCAGGGAGGGAACTACGAGCAGTACTTC. Its translation: CASSYWQGGNYEQYF.

The CDR3 nucleotides read TGTGCCAGCTCATCCGACAGGGCGACTGAAGCTTTCTTT. This codes for CASSSDRATEAFF. This chain connects TRBV18 to TRBJ1-1, with 7 bases matching TRBD1. Germline lookup yields CDR1 KGHSH and CDR2 LQKENI. The CDR3 sequence is 13 residues long. Trimming removed 5 bases from V and 5 bases from J; junction bases left unmatched: 5.

The chain uses TRBV9 and TRBJ1-1, with D possibly TRBD1 on 5 matching bases. Germline CDR1 reads SGDLS; CDR2 reads YYNGEE. The CDR3 is made up of 15 amino acids. V was clipped by 0 bases and J by 8 bases, with 17 bases between them. The CDR3 DNA is TGTGCCAGCAGCGTAGATCGGGGGGGAAACGTAGAAGCTTTCTTT. It encodes CASSVDRGGNVEAFF.

The V call is TRBV6-5, the J call TRBJ1-2, with TRBD1 identical over 8 bases. Germline assignment: CDR1 MNHEY and CDR2 SVGAGI. V shed 6 bases and J 1 base; nucleotides not matched to a gene: 7. This CDR3 comprises 15 residues. This CDR3 reads CASRRDRSLNYGYTF. For the CDR3, the DNA is TGTGCCAGCAGAAGGGACAGGTCCCTTAACTATGGCTACACCTTC.

This chain joins TRBV29-1 and TRBJ2-7, with 10 bases fitting TRBD1. The germline CDR1 and CDR2 sequences are SQVTM and ANQGSEA. The length of the CDR3 is 14 residues. V was pared by 6 bases and J by 4 bases, with 9 bases of the junction left unmatched. The CDR3 is CSVDPGQGNYEQYF. The DNA of the CDR3 is TGCAGCGTGGACCCGGGACAGGGGAATTACGAGCAGTACTTC.

This clone has a single count. The chain is built from TRBV4-3 and TRBJ1-2; D is unresolved. There are 13 residues in the CDR3. Trimming left V 1 base short and J 11 bases short, with 14 bases between. CDR1 and CDR2 from the germline V gene are LGHNA and YSLEER. In nucleotides, the CDR3 is TGCGCCAGCAGCCAAGGTTTGAGGGATTCTTACACCTTC. Translating it yields CASSQGLRDSYTF.

J is TRBJ2-4 and V is TRBV19; TRBD2 might be the D (7 bases). The V gene's germline CDR1 is LNHDA and CDR2 SQIVND (reference sequence). V was clipped by 7 bases and J by 12 bases, with 25 bases between them. The length of the CDR3 is 15 residues. The CDR3 loop is CASTSSGGPQRGQYF. In DNA, the CDR3 is TGTGCCAGTACGAGCTCGGGGGGCCCCCAAAGGGGTCAGTACTTC.

The chain couples TRBV7-9 to TRBJ2-5, with TRBD1 matching over 7 bases. Germline V gives CDR1 SEHNR, CDR2 FQNEAQ (reference sequence). The CDR3 extends over 16 amino acids. Trimming removed 3 bases from V and 5 bases from J; junction bases left unmatched: 12. The CDR3 loop is CASSLTTGPRGETQYF. The CDR3 nucleotides read TGTGCCAGCAGCTTGACCACGGGTCCCAGGGGGGAGACCCAGTACTTC.

CDR3 DNA: TGTGCCAGTAGTATACCTCCGGGACACACTGAAGCTTTCTTT. This translates into CASSIPPGHTEAFF. J is TRBJ1-1 and V is TRBV19; the D gene is possibly TRBD1 (5 bases). The CDR3 is 14 residues long. Germline V gene data show CDR1 as LNHDA and CDR2 as SQIVND (reference sequence). The V end lost 2 bases, the J end lost 3 bases, and 10 bases lay between the germline ends.

J is TRBJ1-2 and V is TRBV18; 8 nucleotides match TRBD1. V shed 3 bases and J 5 bases; nucleotides not matched to a gene: 17. Per germline, CDR1 KGHSH and CDR2 LQKENI. CDR3 length: 18 residues. The CDR3 region is CASSPGGTGLTGGYGYTF. The CDR3 coding sequence is TGTGCCAGCTCACCTGGTGGGACAGGCCTCACTGGGGGGTATGGCTACACCTTC.

CDR3 sequence (DNA): TGTGCCATCAGTGAGTCTGGGAACAGGGGAGCTTTCTTT. It codes for CAISESGNRGAFF. The gene calls are TRBV10-3 and TRBJ1-1; 7 nucleotides line up with TRBD1. Trimming cost V 0 bases and J 10 bases; bases outside gene matches: 5. From germline, CDR1 is ENHRY and CDR2 SYGVKD. CDR3 length: 13 amino acids.

This chain joins TRBV7-2 and TRBJ2-7, with 9 bases identical to TRBD1. The J segment lost 7 bases and the V segment lost 5 bases, leaving 12 bases of the junction unmatched. Germline CDR1 SGHTA, CDR2 FQGNSA. The CDR3 is 15 amino acids. The CDR3 sequence is CASSRAGQGSREQYF. The CDR3 bases are TGTGCCAGCAGCCGGGCGGGACAGGGTAGCAGGGAGCAGTACTTC.

For the CDR3, the DNA is TGTGCCAGCAGTCCGCCCCCGGGGACCGGCACCGGGGAGCTGTTTTTT. Translation: CASSPPPGTGTGELFF. V is TRBV5-4 and J is TRBJ2-2; the D call may be TRBD1 or TRBD2 (5 bases each). The CDR3 totals 16 residues. The germline CDR1 and CDR2 sequences are SGHNT and YYREEE (reference sequence). V was clipped by 5 bases and J by 4 bases, with 18 bases between them.